This T cell receptor beta chain was captured by sequencing in a study of T-cell reconstitution after alpha-beta-depleted transplantation in children. Findings of the study overall: Where alpha-beta T cells came from about two months after transplant was reportedly several hundred expanded graft clones. The authors attributed T-cell counts and diversity one year after transplant mostly to newly produced T cells.

CDR3 size: 13 residues. The junction had 4 bases not matched to a gene; V was cut back by 5 bases and J by 3 bases. Germline values: CDR1 SGHVS, CDR2 FQNEAQ. Unique molecular identifiers were incorporated when the TCRbeta library was constructed. TCRdb redid the calling of the PCR reads with MiXCR, one entry per CDR3 protein. The table has about 300,000 distinct CDR3 sequences, about a tenth seen once; the top ten hold less than 9%. With respect to this clonotype: Its antigen is currently unknown.

This chain links TRBV7-8 with TRBJ2-7; 7 nucleotides line up with TRBD1. Sequencing used PBMCs, obtained before TCRalphabeta/CD19-depleted stem cell transplant. The TCR originated in a boy younger than two with acute myeloid leukemia, due to receive a stem cell transplant. Here the CDR3 reads CASSRQGNYEQYF. The CDR3 nucleotides are TGTGCCAGCAGCCGACAGGGTAACTACGAGCAGTACTTC.